The 28 T cell receptor beta chains given below trace back to one sample, sequenced in a study of T-cell reconstitution after alpha-beta-depleted transplantation in children. Construction of the TCRbeta library involved unique molecular identifiers. A single record per CDR3 protein comes from TCRdb applying MiXCR to the PCR reads. The table shows hundreds of thousands of distinct CDR3 sequences, with under 12% occurring only once. The sample consisted of PBMCs from the stem cell graft donor, taken from the stem cell graft. All receptors derive from a human donor who donated a stem cell graft to a child with acute myeloid leukemia.

This clonotype was observed a few times. This rearrangement joins TRBV20-1 to TRBJ1-3; unclear D gene. The CDR3 consists of 14 residues. The ends were cut back, 2 bases at V and 0 bases at J, with 8 bases in the middle. Germline assignment: CDR1 DFQATT and CDR2 SNEGSKA (reference sequence). The DNA for the CDR3 is TGCAGTGCTAGAATGGAACACTCTGGAAACACCATATATTTT. Its protein product is CSARMEHSGNTIYF.

The chain joins TRBV29-1 to TRBJ2-7; D remains unclear. V was pared by 6 bases and J by 3 bases, with 9 bases between. CDR3 length: 11 amino acids. CDR1 is SQVTM and CDR2 is ANQGSEA in the germline V gene. The CDR3 is CSVHIDYEQYF. The CDR3 nucleotides read TGCAGCGTCCACATTGACTACGAGCAGTACTTC.

This sequence joins TRBV27 and TRBJ2-2; no clear D gene. V gave up 6 bases and J gave up 5 bases, with 10 bases separating them. There are 13 residues in the CDR3. Germline CDR1 and CDR2: MNHEY and SMNVEV (reference sequence). CDR3 nucleotide sequence: TGTGCCAGCAGCCTTCGTCGGACCGGGGAGCTGTTTTTT. It specifies CASSLRRTGELFF.

The V and J genes are TRBV4-3 and TRBJ2-1, with 8 nucleotides matching TRBD2. The CDR3 spans 15 residues. The junction had 7 bases not matched to a gene; V was cut back by 1 base and J by 8 bases. The germline V gene encodes CDR1 LGHNA and CDR2 YSLEER. The CDR3 loop is CASSQGTSWFDEQFF. The DNA for the CDR3 is TGCGCCAGCAGCCAAGGGACTAGCTGGTTTGATGAGCAGTTCTTC.

This clonotype was detected ten times or more. The rearrangement uses TRBV7-2 and TRBJ1-2; D gene ambiguous. This CDR3 is built from 11 residues. Trimming removed 0 bases from V and 8 bases from J, with 4 bases in between. The germline V gene has CDR1 SGHTA and CDR2 FQGNSA. CDR3 nucleotides: TGTGCCAGCAGCTTAGCGGCCGGCTACACCTTC. Translating it yields CASSLAAGYTF.

The V and J genes are TRBV6-2 or TRBV6-3 and TRBJ2-5, with a possible D match to TRBD1 (6 bases). CDR1 is MNHEY and CDR2 is SVGEGT in the germline V gene. This CDR3 is 12 amino acids long. Trimming pared 6 bases from V and 5 bases from J, leaving 10 bases between. CDR3 sequence reads: CASSRTAETQYF. The CDR3 nucleotides read TGTGCCAGCAGCCGGACAGCGGAGACCCAGTACTTC.

This clonotype came up a few times. The genes are TRBV5-1 and TRBJ2-2; unclear D gene. V was shortened by 0 bases and J by 6 bases, with 15 bases between the two germline ends. Germline CDR1 is SGHRS and CDR2 is YFSETQ. The CDR3 totals 16 residues. DNA for the CDR3: TGCGCCAGCAGCTTGGCCGGTAGCTATCCAGCCGGGGAGCTGTTTTTT. This codes for CASSLAGSYPAGELFF.

V usage is TRBV29-1 and J usage is TRBJ2-7; TRBD2 matches 8 bases. V was clipped by 6 bases and J by 3 bases; unmatched bases: 10. Germline CDR1 and CDR2: SQVTM and ANQGSEA. This CDR3 has 14 amino acids. CDR3 DNA sequence: TGCAGCGTCACTCGGGGGGGTCTTGGCTACGAGCAGTACTTC. Residues: CSVTRGGLGYEQYF.

This clonotype showed up just a few times. J is TRBJ2-2 and V is TRBV4-1, with 10 bases fitting TRBD2. J gave up 6 bases and V 0 bases, and 10 bases lay outside the gene matches. The CDR3 has 18 residues. The germline V gene encodes CDR1 MGHRA and CDR2 YSYEKL. The CDR3 reads CASSQEGGASGSAGELFF. In nucleotides, the CDR3 is TGCGCCAGCAGCCAAGAAGGTGGGGCTAGCGGGAGTGCCGGGGAGCTGTTTTTT.

The chain combines TRBV7-3 with TRBJ1-5, with 7 bases matching TRBD1. This CDR3 contains 17 residues. With V trimmed by 3 bases and J by 5 bases, 13 bases remained unmatched. In germline, CDR1 is SGHTA, CDR2 FQGTGA. The CDR3 nucleotides read TGTGCCAGCAGCTTCGTACCTGGACAGGTGACCTATCAGCCCCAGCATTTT. Its translation is CASSFVPGQVTYQPQHF. The full variable domain, rest sourced from reference TRBV7-3 and TRBJ1-5, is GAGVSQTPSNKVTEKGKYVELRCDPISGHTALYWYRQSLGQGPEFLIYFQGTGAADDSGLPNDRFFAVRPEGSVSTLKIQRTERGDSAVYLCASSFVPGQVTYQPQHFGDGTRLSIL.

This clonotype came up a few times. J is TRBJ1-6 and V is TRBV20-1; no firm D call. CDR1 and CDR2 from the germline V gene are DFQATT and SNEGSKA (reference sequence). The CDR3 has 12 amino acids. V was clipped by 4 bases and J by 13 bases, with 14 bases between them. CDR3 nucleotide sequence: TGCAGTGCTACCCCTTCCTCTTTTCCCCTCCACTTT. Translating gives CSATPSSFPLHF.

This clonotype was observed a single time. The chain couples TRBV29-1 to TRBJ1-1, with D possibly TRBD1 on 6 matching bases. Germline CDR1 is SQVTM and CDR2 is ANQGSEA. The CDR3 extends over 13 amino acids. V lost 4 bases, J lost 8 bases, and 17 bases lay in between. The CDR3 region is CSVGSTQGGEAFF. The DNA for the CDR3 is TGCAGCGTTGGAAGTACTCAAGGGGGAGAAGCTTTCTTT.

The rearrangement joins TRBV4-3 to TRBJ2-3; no clear D gene. The CDR3 spans 15 residues. The germline V gene has CDR1 LGHNA and CDR2 YSLEER. V was trimmed by 0 bases and J by 1 base, leaving 8 bases between them. CDR3 protein: CASSQEPGRTDTQYF. As DNA, the CDR3 is TGCGCCAGCAGCCAAGAACCCGGCCGCACAGATACGCAGTATTTT.

The CDR3 DNA sequence: TGTGCCAGCAAACAGGGTTGGGAAGAGACCCAGTACTTC. It is translated as CASKQGWEETQYF. This chain connects TRBV6-5 to TRBJ2-5; maybe TRBD1 (6 bases). This CDR3 has 13 residues. CDR1 is MNHEY, CDR2 SVGAGI, per germline. With 7 bases removed from V and 3 bases from J, the gap between germline ends came to 12 bases.

The V call is TRBV20-1, the J call TRBJ2-7; 7 nucleotides match TRBD2. The CDR3 extends over 15 amino acids. V shed 0 bases, J shed 2 bases, and the junction held 7 bases outside the gene matches. Germline loops: CDR1 DFQATT, CDR2 SNEGSKA (reference sequence). The CDR3 DNA reads as TGCAGTGCTAGAGATAGTGAGGGAGGGCCCTACGAGCAGTACTTC. It is translated as CSARDSEGGPYEQYF.

This clonotype was recorded a few times. This chain joins TRBV7-2 and TRBJ2-5; a weak D match, TRBD1 (6 bases). This CDR3 spans 14 amino acids. With 5 bases removed from V and 1 base from J, the gap between germline ends came to 11 bases. Germline V gene data show CDR1 as SGHTA and CDR2 as FQGNSA. CDR3 bases: TGTGCCAGCAGCATCGGACAGCCCCAAGAGACCCAGTACTTC. This sequence encodes CASSIGQPQETQYF.

The chain combines TRBV7-8 with TRBJ2-2; the match to TRBD1 covers 9 bases. With V trimmed by 1 base and J by 6 bases, 9 bases remained unmatched. The CDR3 extends over 17 amino acids. Germline V gene data show CDR1 as SGHVS and CDR2 as FQNEAQ. The CDR3 reads CASSLEFGTGMAGELFF. The CDR3 nucleotides read TGTGCCAGCAGCTTAGAGTTCGGGACAGGGATGGCCGGGGAGCTGTTTTTT.

This clonotype has more than one count but fewer than ten. The CDR3 region is CASSQVPPGHQDTPSSYNEQFF. For the CDR3, the DNA is TGCGCCAGCAGCCAAGTTCCCCCGGGACATCAGGACACTCCGAGCTCCTACAATGAGCAGTTCTTC. This chain links TRBV4-1 with TRBJ2-1; tentatively, D is TRBD1 (6 bases). Germline-derived CDR1 and CDR2 are MGHRA and YSYEKL. The length of the CDR3 is 22 residues. Trimming shortened V by 1 base and J by 0 bases, and 28 bases separated the two germline ends.

This chain uses TRBV18 with TRBJ1-6; perhaps TRBD1 as D (6 bases). Germline CDR1 reads KGHSH; CDR2 reads LQKENI. V was clipped by 2 bases and J by 7 bases, with 15 bases between them. The CDR3 runs 16 residues. The CDR3 region has the DNA TGTGCCAGCTCACCAATCCCGGGGGCGGAGAATTCACCCCTCCACTTT. Amino acids: CASSPIPGAENSPLHF.

The table lists this clonotype with a few counts. The CDR3 DNA sequence: TGTGCCAGCAGCTTGGGACCCGTAGCGGGAGCGGAGACCCAGTACTTC. Translated: CASSLGPVAGAETQYF. The chain has TRBV7-2 and TRBJ2-5; 9 bases fit TRBD2. After removal of 3 bases from V and 5 bases from J, the junction contained 10 bases not matched to a gene. The germline V gene encodes CDR1 SGHTA and CDR2 FQGNSA. CDR3 size: 16 residues.

In its sample, this clonotype was seen many times. The chain joins TRBV12-3 or TRBV12-4 to TRBJ2-3, with D tentatively TRBD2 (5 bases). This CDR3 is 15 amino acids long. V dropped 4 bases and J dropped 4 bases, with 15 bases sitting between them. This CDR3 is CASSSPTSRPDTQYF. Here the CDR3 DNA reads TGTGCCAGCAGTTCACCTACTAGTAGGCCAGATACGCAGTATTTT.

The chain uses TRBV20-1 and TRBJ2-7, with D uncertain. This CDR3 comprises 11 residues. Trimming removed 7 bases at V and 6 bases at J, with 13 bases between. The germline V gene has CDR1 DFQATT and CDR2 SNEGSKA (reference sequence). The CDR3 nucleotides read TGCAGTGTTCGGCGTTATTTCGAGCAGTACTTC. It yields the protein CSVRRYFEQYF.

The chain joins TRBV6-6 to TRBJ1-1, with D hard to call. Trimming removed 8 bases at V and 3 bases at J, with 10 bases between. The CDR3 has 12 residues. Germline lookup yields CDR1 MNHNY and CDR2 SVGAGI (reference sequence). DNA for the CDR3: TGTGCCAGCGGCAAGGGCCACACTGAAGCTTTCTTT. This encodes CASGKGHTEAFF.

The chain joins TRBV20-1 to TRBJ2-7; tentatively, D is TRBD2 (6 bases). Trimming cost V 3 bases and J 7 bases, with 22 bases left between them. Germline CDR1 and CDR2: DFQATT and SNEGSKA (reference sequence). This CDR3 is 15 amino acids long. The CDR3 loop reads CSARLTGTASREQYF. The CDR3 nucleotides read TGCAGTGCTAGGTTAACCGGGACTGCGTCCAGGGAGCAGTACTTC.

In this sample, this clonotype turned up many times. The rearrangement uses TRBV20-1 and TRBJ2-3, with TRBD2 matching 9 bases. This CDR3 has 16 residues. Germline CDR1 is DFQATT and CDR2 is SNEGSKA (reference sequence). Trimming cost V 1 base and J 3 bases; bases outside gene matches: 8. In nucleotides, the CDR3 is TGCAGTGCTAGAGGAATAGCGGGAGAACGAACAGATACGCAGTATTTT. Translating it yields CSARGIAGERTDTQYF.

In this sample, this clonotype turned up many times. The rearrangement joins TRBV7-9 to TRBJ1-1, with a tentative D call TRBD1 (6 bases). Germline CDR1 is SEHNR and CDR2 is FQNEAQ (reference sequence). The CDR3 consists of 16 residues. V was trimmed by 3 bases and J by 1 base, leaving 15 bases between them. CDR3 sequence: CASSFWGAEENTEAFF. The CDR3 region has the DNA TGTGCCAGCAGCTTTTGGGGGGCTGAGGAGAACACTGAAGCTTTCTTT. The full variable domain, in which reference TRBV7-9 and TRBJ1-1 provide the parts outside the CDR3, is DTGVSQNPRHKITKRGQNVTFRCDPISEHNRLYWYRQTLGQGPEFLTYFQNEAQLEKSRLLSDRFSAERPKGSFSTLEIQRTEQGDSAMYLCASSFWGAEENTEAFFGQGTRLTVV.

This clonotype was counted ten times or more. This chain joins TRBV9 and TRBJ2-2; 7 bases are shared with TRBD1. In germline, CDR1 is SGDLS, CDR2 YYNGEE. V lost 7 bases to trimming and J lost 0 bases; unmatched junction nucleotides: 0. The CDR3 runs to 13 residues. CDR3 protein: CASGTANTGELFF. CDR3 nucleotide sequence: TGTGCCAGCGGGACAGCGAACACCGGGGAGCTGTTTTTT.

This clonotype was detected a few times. The chain joins TRBV28 to TRBJ1-2; 7 bases are shared with TRBD1. Trimming cost V 5 bases and J 7 bases; bases outside gene matches: 10. The CDR3 sequence is 14 residues long. CDR1 is MDHEN and CDR2 is SYDVKM in the germline V gene. DNA of the CDR3: TGTGCCAGCAGTACCACAGGGGTTTCTGGTGGCTACACCTTC. Translated, it gives CASSTTGVSGGYTF.